This TCR beta chain was captured in a study of Ad26.COV2.S vaccination and SARS-CoV-2 variants (dated by TCRdb to about 2021). About the full investigation: TCRbeta repertoire sequencing served as the tool for gauging how specific and how broad the SARS-CoV-2-reactive T cell receptors were following Ad26.COV2.S vaccination. The TCR-sequenced set comprised approximately 32 samples: around 20 Ad26.COV2.S vaccine recipients, 5 placebo recipients and 8 SARS-CoV-2 convalescent individuals. The paper's findings and limits, for the study overall: Spike-specific TCR breadth was higher in Ad26.COV2.S recipients than in placebo recipients (P = 0.0014). Vaccine and placebo recipients had comparable non-spike TCR breadth, which fits with the vaccine containing only spike. According to the authors, total T cell responses may have been underestimated by the TCR breadth and depth analyses. After vaccination, substantial breadth of spike-specific CD8+ and CD4+ T cell responses was reported.

Via the germline V gene (reference sequence), CDR1 is LNHDA and CDR2 SQIVND. The germline ends are 8 bases apart after V is trimmed by 3 bases and J by 2 bases. The CDR3, from cysteine to phenylalanine, totals 14 residues. The read is trimmed to its CDR3 DNA, 42 bases read in frame from base 1. For this clone: Its antigen has not been determined. No base qualities exist here, and no much larger clone lies one base off it.

The immunoSEQ Assay was used to sequence TCRbeta CDR3 regions. After extraction, genomic DNA underwent amplification by bias-controlled multiplex PCR, followed by high-throughput sequencing. The source study handled its data this way. To quantify the absolute abundance of every unique TCRbeta CDR3 region, sequences were collapsed and filtered. T cell fraction was estimated by normalizing TCRbeta template counts to usable DNA, with usable DNA measured through amplification of reference genes found in all nucleated cells. Repertoire TCRs were annotated as SARS-CoV-2-specific when V gene, CDR3 amino acid sequence and J gene were exactly matched to a known reactive TCR set. The reference SARS-CoV-2 TCR set was derived from MIRA and filtered for enrichment in COVID-19-positive ImmuneCODE repertoires, a step that removed public or cross-reactive TCRs. Using the MIRA antigens, annotated TCRs were further analysed by specific ORF or by position within an ORF. Breadth was defined as the number of annotated unique rearrangements divided by the total number of unique productive rearrangements, and depth was defined as the summed frequency of the annotated unique rearrangements. Two-sided Wilcoxon rank-sum tests were applied when comparing TCR breadth between groups. Drawn from immuneACCESS, this table holds only the in-frame rearrangements with V and J called that TCRdb kept. Clones are partly lost; checked studies trace under half to an unresolved V gene and leave the rest unexplained. That table supplies the V and J calls and clone size; D and trimming were determined from the DNA. The sample data list about 180,000 clones, and around 90% of these were observed just once. About 5.5% of the sample rests with the top ten.

Explained via the paper, the time point label denotes: individuals recovered from natural SARS-CoV-2 infection. Recombination connected TRBV19 to TRBJ2-1; the D gene remains uncertain. Sample: peripheral blood, taken after recovery from COVID-19. This sequence was found in a human donor who had recovered from COVID-19. The DNA sequence follows: TGTGCCAGTAGTATCGGGTCACCCTACAATGAGCAGTTCTTC. This yields the protein CASSIGSPYNEQFF.